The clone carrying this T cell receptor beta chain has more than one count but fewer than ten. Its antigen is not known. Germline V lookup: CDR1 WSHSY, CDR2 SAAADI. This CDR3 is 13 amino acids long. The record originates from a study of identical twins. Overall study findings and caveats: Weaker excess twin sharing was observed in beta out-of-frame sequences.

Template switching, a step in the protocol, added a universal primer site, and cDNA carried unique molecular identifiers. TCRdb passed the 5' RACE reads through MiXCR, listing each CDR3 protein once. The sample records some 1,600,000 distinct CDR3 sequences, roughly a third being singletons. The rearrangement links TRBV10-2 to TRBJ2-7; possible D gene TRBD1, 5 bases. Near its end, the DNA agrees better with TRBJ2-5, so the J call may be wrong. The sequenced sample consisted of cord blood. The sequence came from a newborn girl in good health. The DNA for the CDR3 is TGCGCCAGCAGTTCAGGGTTTATGGAGACCCAGTACTTC. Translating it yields CASSSGFMETQYF.